Below are 21 T cell receptor beta chains sequenced from a single sample in a study of T-cell memory formation after mild COVID-19. TCRdb re-derived calls from the 5' RACE reads in MiXCR, one entry per CDR3 protein. In the table there are about 47,000 distinct CDR3 sequences, roughly 9% of which are singletons. The sequenced material came from PBMCs or a T cell subset sorted from them (not recorded which). The receptor source for this set is an adult woman who had mild COVID-19 (a few samples of this study predate the infection). Cell type and time point are not known.

This clonotype has just a few counts. The chain combines TRBV4-3 with TRBJ2-1; 10 bases are shared with TRBD2. V lost 0 bases, J lost 4 bases, and 3 bases stayed unmatched. There are 16 residues in the CDR3. CDR1 LGHNA and CDR2 YSLEER come from the germline V gene. As DNA, the CDR3 is TGCGCCAGCAGCCAAGACTCAGCGGGAGGGTACAATGAGCAGTTCTTC. It encodes CASSQDSAGGYNEQFF.

The genes are TRBV4-1 and TRBJ1-1, with D tentatively TRBD1 (5 bases). The CDR3 totals 16 residues. The germline V gene has CDR1 MGHRA and CDR2 YSYEKL. Trimming shortened V by 0 bases and J by 5 bases, and 16 bases separated the two germline ends. The chain's CDR3 is CASSQEKKGMGTEAFF. The CDR3 region has the DNA TGCGCCAGCAGCCAAGAAAAGAAGGGGATGGGGACTGAAGCTTTCTTT.

There are a few counts of this clonotype. This sequence joins TRBV2 and TRBJ1-1; D is uncertain. The V end was cut by 7 bases, the J end by 3 bases, with 12 bases between. Germline CDR1 and CDR2: SNHLY and FYNNEI. CDR3 size: 13 residues. As DNA, the CDR3 is TGTGCCAGCATTTGGGCAGTTGACACTGAAGCTTTCTTT. Encoded protein: CASIWAVDTEAFF.

The chain has TRBV6-5 and TRBJ1-6; a weak D match, TRBD1 (5 bases). The CDR3 spans 13 residues. V lost 6 bases and J 7 bases, leaving 10 bases between the germline ends. The V gene's germline CDR1 is MNHEY and CDR2 SVGAGI. CDR3 in amino acids: CASRSGMNSPLHF. As DNA, the CDR3 is TGTGCCAGCAGATCAGGGATGAATTCACCCCTCCACTTT.

This chain joins TRBV4-1 and TRBJ2-7; TRBD2 agrees at 10 bases. Germline values: CDR1 MGHRA, CDR2 YSYEKL. Trimming removed 0 bases from V and 4 bases from J; junction bases left unmatched: 9. This CDR3 has 17 residues. The DNA for the CDR3 is TGCGCCAGCAGCCAAGATCTTAGGCTAGCGGGAGTATACGAGCAGTACTTC. Its translation is CASSQDLRLAGVYEQYF.

This clonotype was seen many times. This chain links TRBV5-1 with TRBJ2-5; 9 bases fit TRBD1. Losses at the gene ends were 3 bases for V and 5 bases for J; bases not matched to a gene: 5. CDR1 is SGHRS, CDR2 YFSETQ, per germline. This CDR3 has 14 residues. The CDR3 bases are TGCGCCAGCAGCTCCACAGGGGGCATGGAGACCCAGTACTTC. Amino acid sequence: CASSSTGGMETQYF.

At least ten counts were recorded for this clonotype. The chain combines TRBV19 with TRBJ1-1; possible D gene TRBD1, 5 bases. With 1 base removed from V and 1 base from J, the gap between germline ends came to 7 bases. Per germline, CDR1 LNHDA and CDR2 SQIVND (reference sequence). The CDR3 loop spans 14 amino acids. The CDR3 DNA reads TGTGCCAGTAGTATAGTCGGGGGGAACACTGAAGCTTTCTTT. Its translation: CASSIVGGNTEAFF.

There are a few counts of this clonotype. V gene TRBV20-1 combines with J gene TRBJ2-3; TRBD2 matches at 12 bases. The germline V gene encodes CDR1 DFQATT and CDR2 SNEGSKA (reference sequence). The length of the CDR3 is 16 residues. V lost 6 bases to trimming and J lost 5 bases; unmatched junction nucleotides: 12. The CDR3 sequence: CSAPKGLAGEGDTQYF. The CDR3 DNA follows: TGCAGTGCCCCCAAGGGACTAGCGGGCGAGGGAGATACGCAGTATTTT.

The chain combines TRBV7-3 with TRBJ1-1, with D unclear. Germline assignment: CDR1 SGHTA and CDR2 FQGTGA. V lost 4 bases and J lost 1, with 7 bases in between. CDR3 length equals 13 residues. Here the CDR3 DNA reads TGTGCCAGCAGCTCCTCAGCGAACACTGAAGCTTTCTTT. It codes for CASSSSANTEAFF.

This clonotype was detected ten times or more. The chain is built from TRBV7-8 and TRBJ2-3; D possibly corresponds to TRBD2 (5 bases). Per the germline V gene, CDR1 is SGHVS and CDR2 is FQNEAQ. This CDR3 spans 13 amino acids. Trimming stripped 3 bases from V and 4 bases from J, with 8 bases between. In nucleotides, the CDR3 is TGTGCCAGCAGCTTCTCGAGGGCAGATACGCAGTATTTT. Translating gives CASSFSRADTQYF.

V gene TRBV2 combines with J gene TRBJ1-2; D remains unclear. V was pared by 3 bases and J by 4 bases, with 12 bases between. In germline, CDR1 is SNHLY, CDR2 FYNNEI. This CDR3 contains 14 residues. CDR3 loop: CASSDTPEAYGYTF. DNA of the CDR3: TGTGCCAGCAGTGATACCCCGGAAGCCTATGGCTACACCTTC.

This clonotype was seen only a few times. A read error may produce the germline difference seen at one junction end. The rearrangement joins TRBV7-9 to TRBJ2-1; TRBD2 matches 13 bases. The CDR3 runs to 14 residues. From germline, CDR1 is SEHNR and CDR2 FQNEAQ (reference sequence). This CDR3 is CASSLPGLAGLKLF. CDR3 coding DNA: TGTGCCAGCAGCTTACCGGGACTAGCGGGATTAAAGCTCTTC. The full variable domain, in which reference TRBV7-9 and TRBJ2-1 provide the parts outside the CDR3, is DTGVSQNPRHKITKRGQNVTFRCDPISEHNRLYWYRQTLGQGPEFLTYFQNEAQLEKSRLLSDRFSAERPKGSFSTLEIQRTEQGDSAMYLCASSLPGLAGLKLFGPGTRLTVL.

At least ten counts were recorded for this clonotype. The chain recombines TRBV5-1 with TRBJ2-7; TRBD1 matches at 9 bases. The V and J ends lost 3 bases and 0 bases, in that order; junction bases with no gene match: 4. This CDR3 has 15 amino acids. CDR1 is SGHRS, CDR2 YFSETQ, per germline. The CDR3 protein is CASSSLDRGSYEQYF. In DNA, the CDR3 is TGCGCCAGCAGCTCGCTGGACAGGGGCTCCTACGAGCAGTACTTC.

In this sample, this clonotype turned up a few times. The chain combines TRBV25-1 with TRBJ1-1; D uncertain. V was trimmed by 4 bases and J by 1 base, leaving 7 bases between them. The CDR3 covers 13 residues. Germline V gives CDR1 MGHDK, CDR2 SYGVNS. CDR3 sequence: CASSGPANTEAFF. CDR3 DNA sequence: TGTGCCAGCAGTGGACCAGCGAACACTGAAGCTTTCTTT.

The chain recombines TRBV12-3 or TRBV12-4 with TRBJ2-5; maybe TRBD1 (6 bases). Trimming stripped 1 base from V and 3 bases from J, with 9 bases between. The CDR3 covers 14 residues. The CDR3 loop reads CASSLGDRKETQYF. The DNA for the CDR3 is TGTGCCAGCAGTTTAGGAGACAGGAAAGAGACCCAGTACTTC.

This clonotype appeared a few times. The chain has TRBV10-3 and TRBJ2-2; either TRBD1 or TRBD2 may fit D (5 bases each). From germline, CDR1 is ENHRY and CDR2 SYGVKD. This CDR3 has 15 residues. Trimming left V 3 bases short and J 6 bases short, with 14 bases between. The CDR3 nucleotides are TGTGCCATCAGTGAAAATGAGGGGTCGGCCGGGGAGCTGTTTTTT. The encoded protein is CAISENEGSAGELFF.

The rearrangement joins TRBV12-3 or TRBV12-4 to TRBJ1-2, with D possibly matching TRBD1 (5 bases). Deletions cut 4 bases from V and 8 bases from J, with 11 bases between. This CDR3 has 12 residues. CDR3 sequence reads: CASSSRVGGYTF. The CDR3 DNA reads TGTGCCAGCAGTTCCAGGGTGGGGGGCTACACCTTC.

Concerning this clonotype itself: Being one base from a much bigger clone, this may be a read error. V usage is TRBV21-1 and J usage is TRBJ2-4; the table gives TRBD2 as D, unverified against the DNA. TRBV21-1 is designated a pseudogene. The CDR3 consists of 16 residues. The CDR3 loop reads CASSKSTGLAKNIQYF. The DNA of the CDR3 is TGTGCCAGCAGCAAATCTACGGGACTAGCCAAAAACATTCAGTACTTC.

This sequence joins TRBV29-1 and TRBJ1-2, with D perhaps TRBD1 (5 bases). The CDR3 is 14 amino acids. The V end lost 3 bases, the J end lost 2 bases, and 13 bases lay between the germline ends. Germline V lookup: CDR1 SQVTM, CDR2 ANQGSEA. The CDR3 spells CSVDGPGGNYGYTF. For the CDR3, the DNA is TGCAGCGTTGATGGTCCGGGGGGAAACTATGGCTACACCTTC.

In its sample, this clonotype was seen many times. The CDR3 DNA is TGTGCCAGCAGCACGCAGGGGCGATACGAGCAGTACTTC. It yields the protein CASSTQGRYEQYF. V and J are TRBV7-9 and TRBJ2-7; a possible D gene is TRBD1 (6 bases). Germline CDR1 reads SEHNR; CDR2 reads FQNEAQ (reference sequence). This CDR3 has 13 residues. V lost 5 bases and J lost 4, with 12 bases in between.

The chain has TRBV5-6 and TRBJ1-2, with a possible D match to TRBD1 (5 bases). The CDR3 spans 16 residues. V lost 4 bases and J 0 bases, leaving 16 bases between the germline ends. Germline V gene data show CDR1 as SGHDT and CDR2 as YYEEEE. CDR3 nucleotide sequence: TGTGCCAGCAGCCCGGGGCCCTCAAGGGCTAACTATGGCTACACCTTC. It specifies CASSPGPSRANYGYTF.